The 21 T cell receptor beta chains below were found in one sample sequenced in a study of T-cell reconstitution after alpha-beta-depleted transplantation in children. Unique molecular identifiers were built into the TCRbeta library. TCRdb passed the PCR reads through MiXCR, listing each CDR3 protein once. The top ten hold approximately 2.4% of the sample, which has some 250,000 distinct CDR3 sequences, around 11% seen once. The specimen comprised PBMCs from the stem cell graft donor, sampled from the stem cell graft. Every receptor here comes from a human donor who donated a stem cell graft to a child with acute lymphoblastic leukemia.

This clonotype was seen many times. This chain uses TRBV6-2 or TRBV6-3 with TRBJ2-1, with 11 bases that match TRBD2. CDR1 is MNHEY, CDR2 SVGEGT, per germline. V lost 9 bases and J lost 10; bases outside the gene matches: 14. The CDR3 has 15 residues. The chain's CDR3 is CASTILAGEVSEQFF. The CDR3 bases are TGTGCCAGTACGATACTAGCGGGAGAGGTCAGCGAGCAGTTCTTC.

This clonotype was seen at least ten times. The chain is built from TRBV6-5 and TRBJ1-2; no definite D call. The CDR3 is 13 residues long. The germline V gene encodes CDR1 MNHEY and CDR2 SVGAGI. The ends were cut back, 2 bases at V and 4 bases at J, with 8 bases in the middle. The CDR3 bases are TGTGCCAGCAGTTACGAGGGCACCTATGGCTACACCTTC. Protein product: CASSYEGTYGYTF.

This clonotype was detected many times. This chain links TRBV29-1 with TRBJ2-7, with D perhaps TRBD1 (6 bases). CDR3 size: 15 residues. The V end lost 6 bases, the J end lost 1 base, and 19 bases lay between the germline ends. Looked up from germline, CDR1 is SQVTM and CDR2 is ANQGSEA. The DNA for the CDR3 is TGCAGCGTCGTTACGGGACATGGCCTGTCCTACGAGCAGTACTTC. It codes for CSVVTGHGLSYEQYF.

The chain carries TRBV5-5 and TRBJ2-1, with D possibly matching TRBD1 (6 bases). This CDR3 is 17 amino acids long. Germline-derived CDR1 and CDR2 are SGHKS and YYEKEE (reference sequence). Trimming pared 6 bases from V and 0 bases from J, leaving 19 bases between. Here the CDR3 reads CASTRRGSANSYNEQFF. The CDR3 nucleotides read TGTGCCAGCACCCGCAGGGGCAGCGCCAACTCCTACAATGAGCAGTTCTTC.

This clonotype was counted at least ten times. This chain joins TRBV29-1 and TRBJ1-1; D not certain. Trimming took 8 bases from V and 4 from J, leaving 11 bases between them. The CDR3 loop spans 11 amino acids. The germline CDR1 and CDR2 sequences are SQVTM and ANQGSEA. CDR3 nucleotides: TGCAGCAGCCGACAAGTCACTGAAGCTTTCTTT. Its translation is CSSRQVTEAFF. The variable domain in full, completed from reference TRBV29-1 and TRBJ1-1, reads SAVISQKPSRDICQRGTSLTIQCQVDSQVTMMFWYRQQPGQSLTLIATANQGSEATYESGFVIDKFPISRPNLTFSTLTVSNMSPEDSSIYLCSSRQVTEAFFGQGTRLTVV.

This clonotype showed up many times. This chain links TRBV6-1 with TRBJ2-5; D is undetermined. The CDR3 covers 14 residues. Deletions cut 2 bases from V and 5 bases from J, with 12 bases between. CDR1 is MNHNS, CDR2 SASEGT, per germline. As DNA, the CDR3 is TGTGCCAGCAGTGAACGACCGAACCGGGAGACCCAGTACTTC. This encodes CASSERPNRETQYF.

This clonotype appeared many times. For the CDR3, the DNA is TGCGCCAGCAGTTTCACCCAAAACTCCTACAATGAGCAGTTCTTC. Protein sequence: CASSFTQNSYNEQFF. The rearrangement links TRBV5-1 to TRBJ2-1; D is unclear. Germline CDR1 SGHRS, CDR2 YFSETQ. The CDR3 loop spans 15 amino acids. With 5 bases removed from V and 0 bases from J, the gap between germline ends came to 12 bases.

This clonotype was found many times. This chain joins TRBV20-1 and TRBJ2-1; the match to TRBD2 covers 14 bases. The CDR3 runs to 15 residues. V shed 3 bases and J 8 bases; nucleotides not matched to a gene: 6. CDR1 is DFQATT and CDR2 is SNEGSKA in the germline V gene (reference sequence). For the CDR3, the DNA is TGCAGTGCTAGTCCTGGGACTAGCGGGAGCTATGAGCAGTTCTTC. It yields the protein CSASPGTSGSYEQFF.

This clonotype was counted at least ten times. The V and J genes are TRBV5-5 and TRBJ2-3; maybe TRBD2 (5 bases). This CDR3 has 14 amino acids. Per germline, CDR1 SGHKS and CDR2 YYEKEE (reference sequence). V was clipped by 5 bases and J by 0 bases, with 10 bases between them. This CDR3 reads CASSNTGSTDTQYF. DNA for the CDR3: TGTGCCAGCAGTAACACGGGAAGCACAGATACGCAGTATTTT.

This clonotype has at least ten counts. The genes are TRBV9 and TRBJ2-1, with 10 bases lining up with TRBD1. This CDR3 spans 15 amino acids. V shed 3 bases, J shed 6 bases, and the junction held 6 bases outside the gene matches. The germline V gene has CDR1 SGDLS and CDR2 YYNGEE. CDR3 sequence: CASSALGTGANEQFF. Written as DNA, the CDR3 is TGTGCCAGCAGCGCCCTCGGGACAGGGGCCAATGAGCAGTTCTTC.

This clonotype was recorded many times. CDR3 sequence (DNA): TGCGCCAGCAGCCCTCTCGCTGGGGACGGTGAGCAGTTCTTC. Its translation: CASSPLAGDGEQFF. The chain links TRBV5-1 to TRBJ2-1, with D perhaps matching TRBD1 or TRBD2 (5 bases each). Looked up from germline, CDR1 is SGHRS and CDR2 is YFSETQ. Trimming pared 4 bases from V and 9 bases from J, leaving 17 bases between. CDR3 size: 14 residues. Supplemented by reference TRBV5-1 and TRBJ2-1, the full variable domain reads KAGVTQTPRYLIKTRGQQVTLSCSPISGHRSVSWYQQTPGQGLQFLFEYFSETQRNKGNFPGRFSGRQFSNSRSEMNVSTLELGDSALYLCASSPLAGDGEQFFGPGTRLTVL.

This clonotype was seen a handful of times. V usage is TRBV20-1 and J usage is TRBJ2-7, with D tentatively TRBD2 (5 bases). Trimming shortened V by 1 base and J by 2 bases, and 15 bases separated the two germline ends. This CDR3 is 15 amino acids long. Looked up from germline, CDR1 is DFQATT and CDR2 is SNEGSKA (reference sequence). As DNA, the CDR3 is TGCAGTGCTAGAGTTCGAGCGGAGATGACCTACGAGCAGTACTTC. Encoded protein: CSARVRAEMTYEQYF.

This clonotype has just a few counts. The chain recombines TRBV6-5 with TRBJ2-7, with D perhaps TRBD1 (5 bases). Germline V gene sequence: CDR1 MNHEY, CDR2 SVGAGI. This CDR3 has 15 residues. V lost 3 bases and J lost 3, with 15 bases in between. CDR3 loop: CASSYGFDSYYEQYF. The CDR3 DNA follows: TGTGCCAGCAGTTATGGTTTTGACAGTTACTACGAGCAGTACTTC.

This clonotype was found many times. The V and J genes are TRBV7-9 and TRBJ1-1; weak D call: TRBD1 (5 bases). The CDR3 has 16 amino acids. Germline CDR1 reads SEHNR; CDR2 reads FQNEAQ (reference sequence). The ends were cut back, 3 bases at V and 4 bases at J, with 18 bases in the middle. The CDR3: CASSLTNRGRGTEAFF. The CDR3 DNA sequence: TGTGCCAGCAGCTTGACCAATCGGGGGAGGGGCACTGAAGCTTTCTTT.

The chain is built from TRBV30 and TRBJ2-7; D is unresolved. The CDR3 sequence is 14 residues long. V lost 0 bases to trimming and J lost 3 bases, with 12 bases between them. Germline loops: CDR1 GTSNPN, CDR2 SVGIG (reference sequence). This chain's CDR3 is CAWSVSGFGYEQYF. The CDR3 DNA reads as TGTGCCTGGAGTGTGTCTGGGTTTGGCTACGAGCAGTACTTC.

The chain employs TRBV5-1 and TRBJ2-7, with 9 positions matching TRBD1. Germline trimming cut 4 bases from V and 2 bases from J; bases unmatched to any gene: 7. Germline CDR1 reads SGHRS; CDR2 reads YFSETQ. This CDR3 spans 15 amino acids. DNA of the CDR3: TGCGCCAGCAGCATCGACAGGGGGGGTCCCTACGAGCAGTACTTC. Translation gives CASSIDRGGPYEQYF.

This clonotype was seen at least ten times. The V call is TRBV5-1, the J call TRBJ1-4; D remains unclear. Germline V gene sequence: CDR1 SGHRS, CDR2 YFSETQ. CDR3 length: 15 residues. V lost 0 bases and J lost 0, with 6 bases in between. The CDR3, as DNA: TGCGCCAGCAGCTTGGAAGGACCAACTAATGAAAAACTGTTTTTT. Protein product: CASSLEGPTNEKLFF.

A few counts support this clonotype. The rearrangement uses TRBV5-4 and TRBJ2-7; no clear D gene. Trimming took off 4 bases at V and 3 bases at J, with 11 bases between the two ends. The CDR3 totals 13 residues. The V gene's germline CDR1 is SGHNT and CDR2 YYREEE (reference sequence). For the CDR3, the DNA is TGTGCCAGCAGCCGGCAGGCTAGCTACGAGCAGTACTTC. It codes for CASSRQASYEQYF.

This clonotype has ten or more counts. J is TRBJ2-7 and V is TRBV3-1, with 14 positions matching TRBD2. Germline V gives CDR1 LGHDT, CDR2 YNNKEL (reference sequence). After removal of 4 bases from V and 7 bases from J, the junction contained 6 bases not matched to a gene. The CDR3 is made up of 15 amino acids. The CDR3 nucleotides are TGTGCCAGCAGCCCGGGACTAGCGGGAGTCAGAGAGCAGTACTTC. Protein: CASSPGLAGVREQYF.

This clonotype was seen at least ten times. The V call is TRBV28, the J call TRBJ2-7; possibly TRBD1 for D (7 bases). The CDR3 spans 15 residues. The V end lost 6 bases, the J end lost 2 bases, and 17 bases lay between the germline ends. Germline CDR1 is MDHEN and CDR2 is SYDVKM. The CDR3 nucleotides are TGTGCCAGCAGATTGAAACCCAGGGGGGCCTACGAGCAGTACTTC. Its translation: CASRLKPRGAYEQYF.

This clonotype was picked up many times. The chain has TRBV4-3 and TRBJ2-1; perhaps TRBD1 as D (6 bases). Trimming removed 5 bases from V and 1 base from J, with 12 bases in between. The CDR3 is 15 residues long. In germline, CDR1 is LGHNA, CDR2 YSLEER. DNA for the CDR3: TGCGCCAGCAGCAGGGGGACACCGTCCTACAATGAGCAGTTCTTC. Encoded protein: CASSRGTPSYNEQFF.